The source of this T cell receptor (beta chain) is a study of cytomegalovirus exposure and HLA in healthy donors. Both 60 Vbeta primers and 13 Jbeta primers went into the PCR. Data came from immunoSEQ multiplex PCR; TCRdb stores just in-frame clones and leaves some out. The sample consists of about 160,000 clones, 84% of them appearing once. The source material was PBMCs. The receptor was isolated from a young man in good health and CMV-seronegative.

Written as DNA, the CDR3 is TGTGCCAGTAGTTCACGGGAGAACCACTACGAGCAGTACTTC. This translates into CASSSRENHYEQYF. The chain couples TRBV19 to TRBJ2-7, with D tentatively TRBD2 (6 bases). The germline V and J ends were trimmed by 5 bases and 3 bases, with 14 bases remaining between them. This CDR3 is 14 amino acids long. CDR1 and CDR2 from the germline V gene are LNHDA and SQIVND (reference sequence).